Listed below are T cell receptor beta chains from one sample, sequenced in a study of PD-L1 blockade in urothelial cancer. The protocol was immunoSEQ multiplex PCR, while the TCRdb copy is restricted to in-frame clones and leaves out a portion. The sample shows tens of thousands of clones, 65% to 85% of them seen only once. The sample was PBMCs, taken around atezolizumab (anti-PD-L1) treatment. The receptor set was obtained from a woman in her 70s with urothelial cancer. Each CDR3 is given with its conserved first and last residue. A D gene is named only where the DNA matches it firmly. Only part of the rows carry a size: once, few, many, or a class if the clone is expanded.

D gene: .; J gene: TRBJ2-3; V gene: TRBV18; clone size: .; CDR3 protein: CASSLSTDTQYF; CDR3 DNA: TGTGCCAGCTCACTCTCCACAGATACGCAGTATTTT
D gene: .; J gene: TRBJ1-5; V gene: TRBV28; clone size: .; CDR3 protein: CASSEPGVNQPQHF; CDR3 DNA: TGTGCCAGCAGTGAACCGGGGGTAAATCAGCCCCAGCATTTT
D gene: TRBD2; J gene: TRBJ2-2; V gene: TRBV18; clone size: .; CDR3 protein: CASSPIAGGHTGELFF; CDR3 DNA: TGTGCCAGCTCACCAATAGCGGGAGGGCACACCGGGGAGCTGTTTTTT
D gene: .; J gene: TRBJ2-5; V gene: TRBV29-1; clone size: .; CDR3 protein: CSVELGGRETQYF; CDR3 DNA: TGCAGCGTTGAATTAGGAGGGAGGGAGACCCAGTACTTC
D gene: .; J gene: TRBJ2-2; V gene: TRBV4-1; clone size: .; CDR3 protein: CASSQENRANTGELFF; CDR3 DNA: TGCGCCAGCAGCCAAGAGAACAGGGCCAACACCGGGGAGCTGTTTTTT
D gene: TRBD2; J gene: TRBJ2-3; V gene: TRBV7-8; clone size: .; CDR3 protein: CASSLPPRGGRDTQYF; CDR3 DNA: TGTGCCAGCAGCCTTCCTCCCCGGGGGGGCCGCGATACGCAGTATTTT
D gene: .; J gene: TRBJ2-1; V gene: TRBV18; clone size: .; CDR3 protein: CASSPGYPDNEQFF; CDR3 DNA: TGTGCCAGCTCACCGGGCTACCCTGACAATGAGCAGTTCTTC
D gene: TRBD1; J gene: TRBJ2-2; V gene: TRBV5-1; clone size: .; CDR3 protein: CASSFSGTGNTGELFF; CDR3 DNA: TGCGCCAGCAGCTTCTCCGGGACAGGAAACACCGGGGAGCTGTTTTTT
D gene: .; J gene: TRBJ1-2; V gene: TRBV7-2; clone size: .; CDR3 protein: CASSLMGGQSISYTF; CDR3 DNA: TGTGCCAGCAGCTTGATGGGCGGACAGTCTATCAGCTACACCTTC
D gene: TRBD2; J gene: TRBJ2-3; V gene: TRBV6-5; clone size: .; CDR3 protein: CASKAGGATDTQYF; CDR3 DNA: TGTGCCAGCAAGGCGGGGGGGGCGACAGATACGCAGTATTTT
D gene: .; J gene: TRBJ1-1; V gene: TRBV4-1; clone size: .; CDR3 protein: CASSQARLNPKAFF; CDR3 DNA: TGCGCCAGCAGCCAAGCCCGACTAAACCCTAAGGCTTTCTTT
D gene: TRBD1; J gene: TRBJ2-1; V gene: TRBV5-1; clone size: .; CDR3 protein: CASKQGSVNNEQFF; CDR3 DNA: TGCGCCAGCAAACAGGGGTCAGTGAACAATGAGCAGTTCTTC
D gene: .; J gene: TRBJ2-3; V gene: TRBV27; clone size: .; CDR3 protein: CASSLFVPGPLEADTQYF; CDR3 DNA: TGTGCCAGCAGTTTATTCGTTCCTGGCCCTCTTGAGGCAGATACGCAGTATTTT
D gene: TRBD1; J gene: TRBJ2-2; V gene: TRBV18; clone size: .; CDR3 protein: CASSPTGPNTGELFF; CDR3 DNA: TGTGCCAGCTCACCGACAGGGCCGAACACCGGGGAGCTGTTTTTT
D gene: .; J gene: TRBJ1-1; V gene: TRBV7-2; clone size: .; CDR3 protein: CASSLDWRGVAEAFF; CDR3 DNA: TGTGCCAGCAGCTTAGATTGGCGGGGGGTGGCTGAAGCTTTCTTT
D gene: .; J gene: TRBJ2-7; V gene: TRBV4-1; clone size: .; CDR3 protein: CASSQVFRGGYEQYF; CDR3 DNA: TGCGCCAGCAGCCAAGTTTTCCGGGGTGGCTACGAGCAGTACTTC
D gene: .; J gene: TRBJ2-3; V gene: TRBV5-1; clone size: .; CDR3 protein: CASSGAGRGADTQYF; CDR3 DNA: TGCGCCAGTTCCGGTGCGGGGAGAGGGGCAGATACGCAGTATTTT
D gene: .; J gene: TRBJ1-5; V gene: TRBV4-3; clone size: .; CDR3 protein: CASSQETGVNQPQHF; CDR3 DNA: TGCGCCAGCAGCCAAGAAACCGGGGTCAATCAGCCCCAGCATTTT
D gene: .; J gene: TRBJ1-1; V gene: TRBV9; clone size: .; CDR3 protein: CASSVLAGVDGNTEAFF; CDR3 DNA: TGTGCCAGCAGCGTATTAGCGGGGGTGGACGGGAACACTGAAGCTTTCTTT
D gene: TRBD2; J gene: TRBJ2-5; V gene: TRBV7-2; clone size: .; CDR3 protein: CASSSAGLAGGGGSTQYF; CDR3 DNA: TGTGCCAGCAGCTCAGCGGGACTAGCGGGGGGCGGAGGCTCGACCCAGTACTTC
D gene: .; J gene: TRBJ1-3; V gene: TRBV5-5; clone size: once; CDR3 protein: CASSSNLAEGGNTIYF; CDR3 DNA: TGTGCCAGCAGCTCCAATTTGGCGGAAGGTGGAAACACCATATATTTT
D gene: TRBD2; J gene: TRBJ2-1; V gene: TRBV7-2; clone size: .; CDR3 protein: CASRPTSGRVYNEQFF; CDR3 DNA: TGTGCCAGCCGCCCGACTAGCGGGAGAGTCTACAATGAGCAGTTCTTC
D gene: .; J gene: TRBJ1-5; V gene: TRBV5-1; clone size: .; CDR3 protein: CASSLDSYSNQPQHF; CDR3 DNA: TGCGCCAGCAGCCTGGACTCCTATAGCAATCAGCCCCAGCATTTT
D gene: TRBD1; J gene: TRBJ2-5; V gene: TRBV30; clone size: .; CDR3 protein: CASDRVLEETQYF; CDR3 DNA: TGTGCCAGTGACAGGGTCTTGGAGGAGACCCAGTACTTC
D gene: .; J gene: TRBJ1-3; V gene: TRBV7-9; clone size: .; CDR3 protein: CASSPGGRSGNTIYF; CDR3 DNA: TGTGCCAGCAGCCCCGGGGGGCGAAGTGGAAACACCATATATTTT
D gene: .; J gene: TRBJ2-3; V gene: TRBV10-3; clone size: .; CDR3 protein: CATQDSTSTDTQYF; CDR3 DNA: TGTGCCACCCAAGACAGCACTAGCACAGATACGCAGTATTTT
D gene: .; J gene: TRBJ1-2; V gene: TRBV30; clone size: .; CDR3 protein: CAWSEDSEYGYTF; CDR3 DNA: TGTGCCTGGAGTGAAGACAGCGAATATGGCTACACCTTC
D gene: .; J gene: TRBJ1-1; V gene: TRBV12-1; clone size: .; CDR3 protein: CASSFQGVEAFF; CDR3 DNA: TGTGCCAGCAGCTTCCAGGGGGTTGAAGCTTTCTTT
D gene: .; J gene: TRBJ1-2; V gene: TRBV6-5; clone size: .; CDR3 protein: CASSYSIGGGYTF; CDR3 DNA: TGTGCCAGCAGTTACTCGATTGGGGGCGGCTACACCTTC
D gene: TRBD2; J gene: TRBJ2-5; V gene: TRBV11-2; clone size: .; CDR3 protein: CASAGGRQETQYF; CDR3 DNA: TGTGCCAGCGCGGGGGGCCGACAAGAGACCCAGTACTTC
D gene: TRBD2; J gene: TRBJ2-2; V gene: TRBV10-3; clone size: once; CDR3 protein: CAISGTPLAGGHTGELFF; CDR3 DNA: TGTGCCATCAGTGGTACCCCACTAGCGGGGGGGCACACCGGGGAGCTGTTTTTT
D gene: .; J gene: TRBJ1-1; V gene: TRBV27; clone size: .; CDR3 protein: CASSLGGNTEAFF; CDR3 DNA: TGTGCCAGCAGTTTAGGCGGAAACACTGAAGCTTTCTTT
D gene: .; J gene: TRBJ2-1; V gene: TRBV11-3; clone size: once; CDR3 protein: CASSLEGGNPYNEQFF; CDR3 DNA: TGTGCCAGCAGCTTAGAAGGGGGAAACCCCTACAATGAGCAGTTCTTC
D gene: .; J gene: TRBJ2-7; V gene: TRBV15; clone size: once; CDR3 protein: CATSRLGRVGSYEQYF; CDR3 DNA: TGTGCCACCAGCAGATTGGGCCGAGTGGGCTCCTACGAGCAGTACTTC
D gene: TRBD2; J gene: TRBJ2-7; V gene: TRBV10-3; clone size: .; CDR3 protein: CAISNPGLAYEQYF; CDR3 DNA: TGTGCCATCAGTAATCCCGGACTAGCCTACGAGCAGTACTTC
D gene: .; J gene: TRBJ2-7; V gene: TRBV5-4; clone size: .; CDR3 protein: CASSYEDRREQYF; CDR3 DNA: TGTGCCAGCAGCTATGAAGACCGGCGGGAGCAGTACTTC
D gene: .; J gene: TRBJ1-2; V gene: TRBV6-5; clone size: .; CDR3 protein: CASSFQGYDGYTF; CDR3 DNA: TGTGCCAGCAGTTTCCAGGGATATGATGGCTACACCTTC
D gene: .; J gene: TRBJ2-1; V gene: TRBV5-6; clone size: .; CDR3 protein: CASSLRGTYNEQFF; CDR3 DNA: TGTGCCAGCAGCTTGAGGGGCACCTACAATGAGCAGTTCTTC
D gene: .; J gene: TRBJ1-4; V gene: TRBV6-5; clone size: .; CDR3 protein: CASRKGGKLFF; CDR3 DNA: TGTGCCAGCAGAAAAGGGGGAAAACTGTTTTTT
D gene: TRBD1; J gene: TRBJ1-4; V gene: TRBV30; clone size: .; CDR3 protein: CAWSVQGWTDMKGKLFF; CDR3 DNA: TGTGCCTGGAGTGTACAGGGGTGGACAGATATGAAGGGGAAACTGTTTTTT
D gene: .; J gene: TRBJ2-2; V gene: TRBV6-6; clone size: few; CDR3 protein: CASIAWGNTGELFF; CDR3 DNA: TGTGCCAGCATTGCCTGGGGCAACACCGGGGAGCTGTTTTTT
D gene: .; J gene: TRBJ1-1; V gene: TRBV2; clone size: .; CDR3 protein: CASSERGYTEAFF; CDR3 DNA: TGTGCCAGCAGCGAAAGAGGGTACACTGAAGCTTTCTTT